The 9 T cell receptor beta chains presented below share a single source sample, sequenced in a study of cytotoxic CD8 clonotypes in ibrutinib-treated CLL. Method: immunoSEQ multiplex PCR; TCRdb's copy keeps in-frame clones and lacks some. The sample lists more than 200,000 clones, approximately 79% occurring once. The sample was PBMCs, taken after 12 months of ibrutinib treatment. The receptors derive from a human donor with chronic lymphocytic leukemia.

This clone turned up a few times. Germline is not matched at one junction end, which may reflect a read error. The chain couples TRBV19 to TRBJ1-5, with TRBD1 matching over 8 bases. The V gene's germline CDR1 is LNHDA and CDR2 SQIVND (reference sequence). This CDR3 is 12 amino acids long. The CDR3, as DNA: TGTGCCAGTAGTACCCGACAGGGGCAAAAGAATTTT. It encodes CASSTRQGQKNF.

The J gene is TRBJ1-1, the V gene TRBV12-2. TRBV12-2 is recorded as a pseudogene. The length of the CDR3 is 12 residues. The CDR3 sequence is CATPRGSRVAFF. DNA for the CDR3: TGTGCCACCCCCCGGGGAAGTAGAGTCGCTTTCTTT.

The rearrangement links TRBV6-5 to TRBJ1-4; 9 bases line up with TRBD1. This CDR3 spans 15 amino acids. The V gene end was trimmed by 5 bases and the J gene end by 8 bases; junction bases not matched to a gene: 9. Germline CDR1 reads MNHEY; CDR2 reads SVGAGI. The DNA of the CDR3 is TGTGCCAGCAGTCCCGGGGACAGGGAGGTAGAAAAACTGTTTTTT. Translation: CASSPGDREVEKLFF.

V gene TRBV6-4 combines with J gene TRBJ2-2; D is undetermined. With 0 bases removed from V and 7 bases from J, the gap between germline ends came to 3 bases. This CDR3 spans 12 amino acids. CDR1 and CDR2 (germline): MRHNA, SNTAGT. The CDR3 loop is CASSDSYGELFF. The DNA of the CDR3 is TGTGCCAGCAGTGACTCCTACGGGGAGCTGTTTTTT.

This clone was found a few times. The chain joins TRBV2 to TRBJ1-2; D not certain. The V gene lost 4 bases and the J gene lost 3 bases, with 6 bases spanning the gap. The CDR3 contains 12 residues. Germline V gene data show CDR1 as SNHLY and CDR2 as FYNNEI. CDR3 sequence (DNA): TGTGCCAGCAGTGTAGGCGACTATGGCTACACCTTC. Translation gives CASSVGDYGYTF.

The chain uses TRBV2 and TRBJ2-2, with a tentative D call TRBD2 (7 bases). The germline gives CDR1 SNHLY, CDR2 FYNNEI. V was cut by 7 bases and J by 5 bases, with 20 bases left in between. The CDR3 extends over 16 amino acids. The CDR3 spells CASTPRGGPSTGELFF. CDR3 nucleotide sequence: TGTGCCAGCACCCCGAGGGGGGGGCCTTCTACCGGGGAGCTGTTTTTT.

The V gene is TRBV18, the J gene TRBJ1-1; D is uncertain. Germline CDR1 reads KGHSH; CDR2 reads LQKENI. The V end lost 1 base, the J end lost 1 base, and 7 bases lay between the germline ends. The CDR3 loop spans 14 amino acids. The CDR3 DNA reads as TGTGCCAGCTCACCACTCCGGGGGAACACTGAAGCTTTCTTT. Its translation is CASSPLRGNTEAFF.

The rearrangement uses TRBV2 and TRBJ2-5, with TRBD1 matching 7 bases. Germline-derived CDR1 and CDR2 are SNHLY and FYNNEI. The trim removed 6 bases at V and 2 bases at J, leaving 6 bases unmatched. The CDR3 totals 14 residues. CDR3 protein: CASRPLDRQETQYF. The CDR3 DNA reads TGTGCCAGCAGACCGCTGGACAGGCAAGAGACCCAGTACTTC.

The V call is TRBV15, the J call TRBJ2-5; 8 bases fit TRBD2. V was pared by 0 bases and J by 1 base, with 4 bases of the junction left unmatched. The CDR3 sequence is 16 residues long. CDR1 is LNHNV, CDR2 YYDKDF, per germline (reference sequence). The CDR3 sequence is CATSRDSLAVQETQYF. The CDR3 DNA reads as TGTGCCACCAGCAGAGATTCACTAGCGGTCCAAGAGACCCAGTACTTC.